This is a list of T cell receptor beta chains from one sample in a study of identifying expanded T cells in peripheral blood. Data came from immunoSEQ multiplex PCR; TCRdb stores just in-frame clones and leaves some out. The sample gives 81,000 or so clones, over 80% of which show up once; about 19% is in the top ten. Input material: blood. The receptors originated from a person between 18 and 75 years old in good health. Both conserved end residues are part of each CDR3. The D gene is left open where the match is weak. Some rows have no size entry. The others give once, few or many, or a class for an expanded clone.

V gene	D gene	clone size	CDR3 length	J gene	CDR3 DNA	CDR3 protein
TRBV5-6	.	.	15	TRBJ2-7	TGTGCCAGCAGCTTGTTGCTAGCTACATCCAGCGAGCAGTACTTC	CASSLLLATSSEQYF
TRBV4-2	TRBD2	once	18	TRBJ2-7	TGTGCCAGCAGCCAAGAGACTAGCGGGAGTTCTTCTGGGGACGAGCAGTACTTC	CASSQETSGSSSGDEQYF
TRBV19	.	.	13	TRBJ2-6	TGTGCCAGTGAAATATCTGGGGCCAACGTCCTGACTTTC	CASEISGANVLTF
TRBV28	.	once	13	TRBJ1-2	TGTGCCAGCAGTTTAGCCGGAAGATCCGGCTACACCTTC	CASSLAGRSGYTF
TRBV6-5	.	.	14	TRBJ2-3	TGTGCCAGCAGTTACTCTGGGGGCACAGATACGCAGTATTTT	CASSYSGGTDTQYF
TRBV30	.	once	11	TRBJ2-7	TGTGCCTGGAGTGCGGGTGGCGAGCAGTACTTC	CAWSAGGEQYF
TRBV11-2	.	.	13	TRBJ2-3	TGTGCCAGCAGCTTAGATGGACGAGATACGCAGTATTTT	CASSLDGRDTQYF
TRBV7-9	.	.	12	TRBJ1-1	TGTGCCAGCAGCACAGTGAACACTGAAGCTTTCTTT	CASSTVNTEAFF
TRBV7-2	.	.	15	TRBJ2-2	TGTGCCAGCAGCTTAGTTGAAGCCGGTACTGGGGAGCTGTTTTTT	CASSLVEAGTGELFF
TRBV29-1	.	few	13	TRBJ1-2	TGCAGCGTTGAAACCATACAGGGCGGAGGCTACACCTTC	CSVETIQGGGYTF
TRBV5-1	.	.	15	TRBJ2-2	TGCGCCAGCAGCTTGGGGGTCGCGAACACCGGGGAGCTGTTTTTT	CASSLGVANTGELFF
TRBV28	.	once	12	TRBJ2-5	TGTGCCAGCCACGGCGGGCTGGAGACCCAGTACTTC	CASHGGLETQYF
TRBV4-3	.	few	15	TRBJ1-2	TGCGCCAGCAGCCAAGATATAGACAGTTACTATGGCTACACCTTC	CASSQDIDSYYGYTF
TRBV4-3	.	once	15	TRBJ2-7	TGCGCCAGCAGCCAAGATGAATCGGGTTCCTACGAGCAGTACTTC	CASSQDESGSYEQYF